This T cell receptor (beta chain) was captured in a study of Ad26.COV2.S vaccination and SARS-CoV-2 variants (dated by TCRdb to the early 2020s). Context from the whole study: Donors in the vaccine arm were drawn from COV1001, a phase I-IIa trial of Ad26.COV2.S in healthy adults that was multicentre, randomized, double-blind and placebo-controlled. Ad26.COV2.S was administered intramuscularly at 5 x 10^10 or 1 x 10^11 viral particles, either as a single shot or as two shots given 56 days apart. The specificity and breadth of SARS-CoV-2-reactive T cell receptors after Ad26.COV2.S vaccination were assessed by TCRbeta repertoire sequencing. The TCR-sequenced set comprised approximately 32 samples: around 20 Ad26.COV2.S vaccine recipients, 5 placebo recipients and 8 SARS-CoV-2 convalescent individuals. Trial participants were randomized into five groups of five: low-dose or high-dose Ad26.COV2.S given once or twice, or placebo on both occasions. Investigators did not know the trial group allocation while performing experiments and assessing outcomes. What the study reported, not specific to this receptor: Comparable non-spike TCR breadth was observed between vaccine and placebo recipients, consistent with only spike being contained in the vaccine. The study was not powered for comparison of responses between vaccine doses or regimens. After vaccination, spike-specific CD8+ and CD4+ T cell responses were reported to show substantial breadth. The authors noted that the TCR breadth and depth analyses may have underestimated total T cell responses. Compared with placebo recipients, Ad26.COV2.S recipients showed higher spike-specific TCR breadth (P = 0.0014).

This clone has at least ten counts. Which antigen it targets is not known. No base-level quality is on record; no much larger clone is a single base apart. In the paper's terms, the treatment or condition label means: roughly 18 received Ad26.COV2.S at low or high dose, single or two shots; about 5 received placebo; per-sample allocation not given. For vaccine and placebo recipients, repertoires were sequenced using samples collected on day 63 after the first injection. Cohort 1b enrolled about two dozen adults aged 18-55 years at a single site in Boston, USA, between 29 July and 7 August 2020. As a vaccine, Ad26.COV2.S was a replication-incompetent adenovirus type 26 vector that expressed a prefusion-stabilized SARS-CoV-2 spike protein derived from the original Wuhan strain. The immunoSEQ Assay was the method used to sequence TCRbeta CDR3 regions. After extraction, genomic DNA underwent amplification by bias-controlled multiplex PCR, followed by high-throughput sequencing. As for the authors' bioinformatics: To quantify the absolute abundance of every unique TCRbeta CDR3 region, sequences were collapsed and filtered. T cell fraction was estimated by normalizing TCRbeta template counts to usable DNA, with usable DNA measured through amplification of reference genes found in all nucleated cells. Repertoire TCRs were annotated as SARS-CoV-2-specific by exact matching of V gene, CDR3 amino acid sequence and J gene to a known reactive TCR set. The reference SARS-CoV-2 TCR set was obtained from MIRA and was filtered for enrichment in COVID-19-positive ImmuneCODE repertoires, whereby public or cross-reactive TCRs were removed. Using the MIRA antigens, annotated TCRs were further analysed by specific ORF or by position within an ORF. Breadth was defined as the number of annotated unique rearrangements divided by the total number of unique productive rearrangements, and depth was defined as the summed frequency of the annotated unique rearrangements. Two-sided Wilcoxon rank-sum tests were applied when comparing TCR breadth between groups. This is the immuneACCESS table as TCRdb keeps it, with only in-frame sequences that have V and J called. A part of the clones is gone; compared with another copy, unresolved V genes explain less than half, and the rest is unexplained. Clone size and V and J calls were adopted from that table, with D and trimming inferred from the DNA. A total of 350,000 to 450,000 clones appear in this sample, approximately 83% of them only once. The ten largest clones represent about 7.1% of the sample.

CDR1 MGHRA and CDR2 YSYEKL were looked up in the germline V gene. V lost 4 bases and J lost 3 bases; the stretch between them is 19 bases long. From the cysteine through the phenylalanine, the CDR3 covers 16 amino acids. The read is trimmed to its CDR3 DNA, 48 bases read in frame from base 1. Sequences were derived from peripheral blood, sampled in a trial of Ad26.COV2.S vaccine versus placebo. The rearrangement combines TRBV4-1 with TRBJ2-7, with an unclear D gene assignment. This receptor was identified in a person between 18 and 59 years old who received the Ad26.COV2.S COVID-19 vaccine or a placebo. The CDR3 protein is CASSPDPGSSFYEQYF. The DNA is as follows: TGCGCCAGCAGCCCCGACCCCGGGTCTTCTTTCTACGAGCAGTACTTC.